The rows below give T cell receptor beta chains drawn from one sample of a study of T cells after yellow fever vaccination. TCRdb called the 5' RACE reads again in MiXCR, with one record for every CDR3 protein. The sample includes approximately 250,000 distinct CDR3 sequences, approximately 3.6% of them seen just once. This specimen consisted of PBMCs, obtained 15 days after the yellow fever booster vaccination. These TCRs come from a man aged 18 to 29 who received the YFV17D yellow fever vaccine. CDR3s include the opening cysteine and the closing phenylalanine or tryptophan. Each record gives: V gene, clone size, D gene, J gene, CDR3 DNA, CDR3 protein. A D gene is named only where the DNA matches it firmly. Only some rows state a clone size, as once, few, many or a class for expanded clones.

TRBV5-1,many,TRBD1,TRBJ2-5,TGCGCCAGCAGCTTGACAGGGGTGCAAGAGACCCAGTACTTC,CASSLTGVQETQYF
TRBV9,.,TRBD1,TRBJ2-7,TGTGCCAGCAGCCCCTCCGACAGGGGCCTTTCCTACGAGCAGTACTTC,CASSPSDRGLSYEQYF
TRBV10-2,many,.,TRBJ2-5,TGCGCCAGCAGTCAAGCTCGGGAGACCCAGTACTTC,CASSQARETQYF
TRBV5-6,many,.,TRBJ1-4,TGTGCCAGCAGCGCCAGGGTGGGGGAAAAACTGTTTTTT,CASSARVGEKLFF
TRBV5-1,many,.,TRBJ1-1,TGCGCCAGCAGCTCAAATAGGGGGACACCATACACTGAAGCTTTCTTT,CASSSNRGTPYTEAFF
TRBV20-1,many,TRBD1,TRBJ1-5,TGCAGTGCTAGAGTCCCGGCCGACAGGGAACAGCCCCAGCATTTT,CSARVPADREQPQHF
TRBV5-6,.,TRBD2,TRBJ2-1,TGTGCCAGCAGCTTGGTTTGGCGGGGGGGAGGCAATGAGCAGTTCTTC,CASSLVWRGGGNEQFF
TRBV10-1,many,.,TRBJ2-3,TGCGCCAGCAGTGCCTCTATAAGGTGGACAGATACGCAGTATTTT,CASSASIRWTDTQYF
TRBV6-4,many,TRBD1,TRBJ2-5,TGTGCCAGCAGTGAAACCGGGACAGGGAGGGAGACCCAGTACTTC,CASSETGTGRETQYF
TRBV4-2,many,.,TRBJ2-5,TGTGCCAGCAGCCAATCCGGGCAGGAGGAGACCCAGTACTTC,CASSQSGQEETQYF
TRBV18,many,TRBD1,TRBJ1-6,TGTGCCAGCTCACCTAATGGGTACACCGGGACAGGGGTATCACCCCTCCACTTT,CASSPNGYTGTGVSPLHF
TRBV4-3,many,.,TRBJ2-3,TGCGCCAGCAGCCAAGATGCCCGCGCCCTATCCGGGGCGGATACGCAGTATTTT,CASSQDARALSGADTQYF
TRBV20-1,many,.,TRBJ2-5,TGCAGTGCTAGTTTGAGAGAGACCCAGTACTTC,CSASLRETQYF
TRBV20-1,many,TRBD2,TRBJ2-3,TGCAGTGCTAGCGGACTAGCGGGGTATACAGATACGCAGTATTTT,CSASGLAGYTDTQYF
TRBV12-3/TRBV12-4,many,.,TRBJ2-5,TGTGCCAGCAGTTTAAGAAGGGGACAAGAGACCCAGTACTTC,CASSLRRGQETQYF
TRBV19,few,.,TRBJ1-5,TGTGCCAGTAACCGCTGGGATCAGCCCCAGCATTTT,CASNRWDQPQHF
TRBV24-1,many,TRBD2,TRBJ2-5,TGTGCCACCAGTGAACGTACTAGCGGCCAAGAGACCCAGTACTTC,CATSERTSGQETQYF
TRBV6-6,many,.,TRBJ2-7,TGTGCCAGCAGGATTCAGGGGATGAGGGACTACGAGCAGTACTTC,CASRIQGMRDYEQYF
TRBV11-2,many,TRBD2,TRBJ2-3,TGTGCCAGCAGCCCCACCAGCGGGGAGAGCACAGATACGCAGTATTTT,CASSPTSGESTDTQYF
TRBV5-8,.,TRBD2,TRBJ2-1,TGTGCCAGCAACAGAGGACTAGCGTGGGACAATGAGCAGTTCTTC,CASNRGLAWDNEQFF
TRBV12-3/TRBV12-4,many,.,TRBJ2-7,TGTGCCAGCAGTGGCGACAGGCTCGAGCAGTACTTC,CASSGDRLEQYF
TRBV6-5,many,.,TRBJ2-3,TGTGCCAGCAGTTATCGCCCGGAGAGCACGGATACGCAGTATTTT,CASSYRPESTDTQYF
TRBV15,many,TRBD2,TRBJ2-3,TGTGCCACCAGCAGAGGTGGAGCGGGGTCTTTGGATACGCAGTATTTT,CATSRGGAGSLDTQYF
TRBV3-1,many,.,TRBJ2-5,TGTGCCAGCACCCGAGGAACGGAGACCCAGTACTTC,CASTRGTETQYF
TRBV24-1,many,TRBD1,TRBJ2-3,TGTGCCACCAGTTCCAAGGGGGCCCATACGCAGTATTTT,CATSSKGAHTQYF
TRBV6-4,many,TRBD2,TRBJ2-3,TGTGCCAGCAGTGATAAGACTAGCGGTACGCAGTATTTT,CASSDKTSGTQYF
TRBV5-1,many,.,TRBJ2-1,TGCGCCAGCAGCTTGGGGCAGGGAAGCTCCTACAATGAGCAGTTCTTC,CASSLGQGSSYNEQFF
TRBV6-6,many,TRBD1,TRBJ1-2,TGTGCCAGCAGTTTACAGGGACAGGGGTTAGCCTACACCTTC,CASSLQGQGLAYTF
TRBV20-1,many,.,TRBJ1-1,TGCAGTGCTCCCGCCCGGGCGAACACTGAAGCTTTCTTT,CSAPARANTEAFF
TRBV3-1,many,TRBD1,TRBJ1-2,TGTGCCAGCAGCCCAAGGACAGGGGAAGGCTACACCTTC,CASSPRTGEGYTF
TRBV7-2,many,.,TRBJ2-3,TGTGCCAGCAGCTTAAGACAAAGCACTGGTACGCAGTATTTT,CASSLRQSTGTQYF
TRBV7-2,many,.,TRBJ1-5,TGTGCCAGCAGCCAATCCGGGACAAATAATCAGCCCCAGCATTTT,CASSQSGTNNQPQHF
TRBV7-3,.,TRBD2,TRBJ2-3,TGTGCCAGCGGCCCAGGACTAGCGGGGGCAGATACGCAGTATTTT,CASGPGLAGADTQYF
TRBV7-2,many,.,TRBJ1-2,TGTGCCAGCAGAAACACAGAGAACTATGGCTACACCTTC,CASRNTENYGYTF
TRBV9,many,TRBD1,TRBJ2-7,TGTGCCAGCAGCTTCCAGGGGGCACTGGGCGAGGAGCAGTACTTC,CASSFQGALGEEQYF
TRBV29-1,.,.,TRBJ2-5,TGCAGCGTTGAAGTCTCAGGGTACGGGACCCAGTACTTC,CSVEVSGYGTQYF
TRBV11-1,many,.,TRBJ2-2,TGTGCCAGCAGCTCCATAACAGGGATGGGGGAGCTGTTTTTT,CASSSITGMGELFF
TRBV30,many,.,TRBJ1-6,TGTGCCTGGGGGATCTCTGATGATTCACCCCTCCACTTT,CAWGISDDSPLHF
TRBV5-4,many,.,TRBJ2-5,TGTGCCAGCATCAACTGGGGCAGCACGCAAGAGACCCAGTACTTC,CASINWGSTQETQYF
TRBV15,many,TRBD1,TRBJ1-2,TGTGCCACCAGCAGGACCGGGACAGGGGTACTTGGCTACACCTTC,CATSRTGTGVLGYTF
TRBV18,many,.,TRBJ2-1,TGTGCCAGCTCACCACCGATGGGCCTCAATGAGCAGTTCTTC,CASSPPMGLNEQFF
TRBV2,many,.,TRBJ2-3,TGTGCCAGCAGGAGGGGGGGGTTCACAGATACGCAGTATTTT,CASRRGGFTDTQYF
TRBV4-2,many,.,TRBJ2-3,TGTGCCAGCAGCCAGACCCTGGGGGGAAGCACAGATACGCAGTATTTT,CASSQTLGGSTDTQYF
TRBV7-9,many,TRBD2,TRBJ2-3,TGTGCCAGCAGCTTAGTGCGGGAGAGGGCAGATACGCAGTATTTT,CASSLVRERADTQYF
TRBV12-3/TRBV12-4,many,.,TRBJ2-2,TGTGCCACCCTCTCAGGGGGGCCTGGAACCGGGGAGCTGTTTTTT,CATLSGGPGTGELFF
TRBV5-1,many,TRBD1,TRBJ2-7,TGCGCCAGCAGCCCCCCTACAGGGGTGTTTTACGAGCAGTACTTC,CASSPPTGVFYEQYF
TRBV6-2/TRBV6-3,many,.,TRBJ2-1,TGTGCCAGCAGTGACGGGACTCTCAGTGAGCAGTTCTTC,CASSDGTLSEQFF
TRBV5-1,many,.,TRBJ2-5,TGCGCCAGCAGCTTGTACGGGGGGCGGCAAGAGACCCAGTACTTC,CASSLYGGRQETQYF
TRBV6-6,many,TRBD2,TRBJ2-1,TGTGCCAGCAGTTCCGGACTAGCGGGGGGCACCAATGAGCAGTTCTTC,CASSSGLAGGTNEQFF
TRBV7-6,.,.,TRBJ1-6,TGTGCCAGCAGCATTAAGGTGGATGCACCCCTCCACTTT,CASSIKVDAPLHF
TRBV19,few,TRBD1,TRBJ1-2,TGTGCCAGTGGGGGCAATTCGGGACAGTGGGGATATGGCTACACCTTC,CASGGNSGQWGYGYTF
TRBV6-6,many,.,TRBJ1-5,TGTGCCAGCAGTTATCCGTTAGAGGGCAATCAGCCCCAGCATTTT,CASSYPLEGNQPQHF
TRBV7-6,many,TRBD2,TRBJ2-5,TGTGCCAGCAGCACCCCTAGCGGCGCGGAGACCCAGTACTTC,CASSTPSGAETQYF
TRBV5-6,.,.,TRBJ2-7,TGTGCCAGCAGCTTGGGGGGGCAGGGGAGCGCCTACGAGCAGTACTTC,CASSLGGQGSAYEQYF
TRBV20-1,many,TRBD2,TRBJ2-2,TGCAGTGCTACTCTAGCGGGGGGGGTCGGCCGGGAGCTGTTTTTT,CSATLAGGVGRELFF
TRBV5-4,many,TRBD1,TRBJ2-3,TGTGCCAGCAGCCCAAGAGGACAGGGGTCCACAGATACGCAGTATTTT,CASSPRGQGSTDTQYF
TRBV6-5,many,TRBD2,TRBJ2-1,TGTGCCAGCAGTTATTCCCGGGGGGGCTACAATGAGCAGTTCTTC,CASSYSRGGYNEQFF
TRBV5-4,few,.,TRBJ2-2,TGTGCCAGCAGCTTAGGACACATCACCGGGGAGCTGTTTTTT,CASSLGHITGELFF
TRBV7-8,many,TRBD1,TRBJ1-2,TGTGCCAGCAGCTCCCTCGGGACAGGGGCCTTCCAGGCCTTC,CASSSLGTGAFQAF
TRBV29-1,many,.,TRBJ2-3,TGCAGCTTAAGCCCGGGGTCCACAGATACGCAGTATTTT,CSLSPGSTDTQYF